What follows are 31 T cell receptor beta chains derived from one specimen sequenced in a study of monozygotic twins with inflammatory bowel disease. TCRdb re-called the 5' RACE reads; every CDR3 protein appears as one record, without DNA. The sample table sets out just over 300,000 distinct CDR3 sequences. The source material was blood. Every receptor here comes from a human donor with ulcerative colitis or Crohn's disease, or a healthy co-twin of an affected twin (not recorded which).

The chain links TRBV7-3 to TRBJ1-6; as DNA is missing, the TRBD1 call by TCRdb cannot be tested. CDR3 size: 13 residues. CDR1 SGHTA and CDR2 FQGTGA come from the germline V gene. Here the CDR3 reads CASSLGANSPLHF.

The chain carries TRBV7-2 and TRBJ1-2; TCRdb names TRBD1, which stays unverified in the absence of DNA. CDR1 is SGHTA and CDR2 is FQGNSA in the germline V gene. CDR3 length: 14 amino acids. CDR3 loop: CASSQRTDSYGYTF.

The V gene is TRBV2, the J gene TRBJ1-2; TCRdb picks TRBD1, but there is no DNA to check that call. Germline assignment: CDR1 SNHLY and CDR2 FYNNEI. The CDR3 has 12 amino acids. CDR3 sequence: CASKRQGYGYTF. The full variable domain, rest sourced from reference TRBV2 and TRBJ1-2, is EPEVTQTPSHQVTQMGQEVILRCVPISNHLYFYWYRQILGQKVEFLVSFYNNEISEKSEIFDDQFSVERPDGSNFTLKIRSTKLEDSAMYFCASKRQGYGYTFGSGTRLTVV.

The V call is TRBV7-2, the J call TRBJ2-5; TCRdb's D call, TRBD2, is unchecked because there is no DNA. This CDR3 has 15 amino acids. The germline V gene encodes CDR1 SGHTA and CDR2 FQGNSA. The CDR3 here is CASSLPQASLGTQYF.

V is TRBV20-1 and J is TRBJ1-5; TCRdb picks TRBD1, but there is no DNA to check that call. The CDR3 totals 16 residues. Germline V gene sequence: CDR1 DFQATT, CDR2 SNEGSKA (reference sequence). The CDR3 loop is CSAREPRERFGQPQHF.

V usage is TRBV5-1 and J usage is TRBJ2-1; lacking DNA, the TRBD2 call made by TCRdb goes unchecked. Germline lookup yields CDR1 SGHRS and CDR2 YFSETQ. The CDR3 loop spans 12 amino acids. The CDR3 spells CASSLGGPNGLF.

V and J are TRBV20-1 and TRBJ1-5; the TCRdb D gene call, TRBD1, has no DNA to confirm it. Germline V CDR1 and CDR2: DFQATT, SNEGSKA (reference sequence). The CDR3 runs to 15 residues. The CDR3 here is CSARVLEGVGQPQHF.

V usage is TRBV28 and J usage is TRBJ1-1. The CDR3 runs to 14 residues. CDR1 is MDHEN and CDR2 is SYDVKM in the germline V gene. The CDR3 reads CASSFRGKNTEAFF.

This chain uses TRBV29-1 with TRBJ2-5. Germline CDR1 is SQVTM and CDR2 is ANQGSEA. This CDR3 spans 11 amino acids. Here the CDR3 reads CSVERLETQYF.

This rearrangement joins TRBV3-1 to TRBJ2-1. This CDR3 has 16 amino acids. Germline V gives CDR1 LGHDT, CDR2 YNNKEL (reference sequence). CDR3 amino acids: CASSQLTGAPHNEQFF.

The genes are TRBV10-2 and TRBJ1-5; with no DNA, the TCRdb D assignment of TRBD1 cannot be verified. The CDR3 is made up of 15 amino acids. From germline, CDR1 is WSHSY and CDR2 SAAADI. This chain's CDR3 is CASSQDRVRFQPQHF.

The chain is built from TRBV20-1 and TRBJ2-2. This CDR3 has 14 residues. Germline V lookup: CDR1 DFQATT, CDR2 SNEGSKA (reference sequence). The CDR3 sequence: CSARRRGFTGELFF.

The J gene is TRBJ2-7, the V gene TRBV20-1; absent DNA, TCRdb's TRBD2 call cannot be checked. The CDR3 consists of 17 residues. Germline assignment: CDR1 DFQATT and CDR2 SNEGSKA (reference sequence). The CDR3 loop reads CSASRTSGRPIDYEQYF.

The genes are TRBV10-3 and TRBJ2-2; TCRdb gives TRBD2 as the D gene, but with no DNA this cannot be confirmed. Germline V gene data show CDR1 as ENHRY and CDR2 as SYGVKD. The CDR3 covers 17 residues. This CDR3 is CAFSTGTSRTGTGELFF.

The CDR3: CASSRGTTSDTQYF. This chain connects TRBV5-1 to TRBJ2-3; the D gene TCRdb calls, TRBD1, cannot be checked with no DNA. This CDR3 region has 14 residues. Germline values: CDR1 SGHRS, CDR2 YFSETQ.

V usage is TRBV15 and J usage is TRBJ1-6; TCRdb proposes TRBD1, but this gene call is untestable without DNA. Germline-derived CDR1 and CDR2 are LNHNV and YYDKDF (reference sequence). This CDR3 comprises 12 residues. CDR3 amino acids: CATRDRASPLHF.

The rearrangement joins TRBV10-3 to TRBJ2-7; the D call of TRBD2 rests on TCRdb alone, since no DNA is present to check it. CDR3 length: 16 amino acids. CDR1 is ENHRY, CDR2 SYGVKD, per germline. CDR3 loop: CAISGGFQRSSYEQYF.

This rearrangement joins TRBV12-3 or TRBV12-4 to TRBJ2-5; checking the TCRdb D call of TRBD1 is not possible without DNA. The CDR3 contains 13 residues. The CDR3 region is CASSTGTRKTQYF.

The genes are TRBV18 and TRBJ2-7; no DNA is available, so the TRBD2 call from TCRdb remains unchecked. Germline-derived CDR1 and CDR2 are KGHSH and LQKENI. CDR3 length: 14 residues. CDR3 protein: CASSPPGGGREQYF. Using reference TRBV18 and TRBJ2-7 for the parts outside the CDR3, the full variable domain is NAGVMQNPRHLVRRRGQEARLRCSPMKGHSHVYWYRQLPEEGLKFMVYLQKENIIDESGMPKERFSAEFPKEGPSILRIQQVVRGDSAAYFCASSPPGGGREQYFGPGTRLTVT.

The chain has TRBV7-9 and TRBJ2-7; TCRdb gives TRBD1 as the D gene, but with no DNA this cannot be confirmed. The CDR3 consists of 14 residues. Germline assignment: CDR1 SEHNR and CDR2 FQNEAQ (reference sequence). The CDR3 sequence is CASSPRETPYEQYF.

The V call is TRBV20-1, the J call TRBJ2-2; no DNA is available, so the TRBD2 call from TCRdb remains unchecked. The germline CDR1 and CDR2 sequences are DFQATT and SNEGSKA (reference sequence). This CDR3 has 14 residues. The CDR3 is CSASASGRSGELFF.

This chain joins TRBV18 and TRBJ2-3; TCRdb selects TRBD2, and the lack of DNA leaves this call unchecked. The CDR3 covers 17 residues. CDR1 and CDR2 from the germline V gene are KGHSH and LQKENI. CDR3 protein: CASSPPGTSGRADTQYF. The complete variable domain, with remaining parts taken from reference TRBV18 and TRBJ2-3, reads NAGVMQNPRHLVRRRGQEARLRCSPMKGHSHVYWYRQLPEEGLKFMVYLQKENIIDESGMPKERFSAEFPKEGPSILRIQQVVRGDSAAYFCASSPPGTSGRADTQYFGPGTRLTVL.

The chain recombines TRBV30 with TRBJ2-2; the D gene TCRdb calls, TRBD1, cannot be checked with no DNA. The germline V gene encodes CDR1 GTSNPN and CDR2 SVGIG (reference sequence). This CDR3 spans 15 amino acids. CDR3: CAWTRGQGRGGELFF.

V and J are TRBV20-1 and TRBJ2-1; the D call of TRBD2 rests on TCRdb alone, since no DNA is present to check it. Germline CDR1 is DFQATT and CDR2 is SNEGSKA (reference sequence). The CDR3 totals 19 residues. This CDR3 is CSADGLAGEEGVSYNEQFF.

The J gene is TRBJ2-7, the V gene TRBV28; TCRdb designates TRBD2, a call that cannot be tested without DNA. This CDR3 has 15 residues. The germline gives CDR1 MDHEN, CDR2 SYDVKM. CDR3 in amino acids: CATQPFRTSSYEQYF.

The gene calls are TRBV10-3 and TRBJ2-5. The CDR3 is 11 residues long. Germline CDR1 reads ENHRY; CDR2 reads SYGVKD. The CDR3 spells CAISERETQYF.

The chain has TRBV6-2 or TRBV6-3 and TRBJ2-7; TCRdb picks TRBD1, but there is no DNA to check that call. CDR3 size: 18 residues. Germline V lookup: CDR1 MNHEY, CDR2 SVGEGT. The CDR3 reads CASSYSLRGISISYEQYF.

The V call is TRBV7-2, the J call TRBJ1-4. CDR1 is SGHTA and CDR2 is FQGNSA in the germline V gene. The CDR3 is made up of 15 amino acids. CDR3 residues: CASSLERGRNEKLFF.

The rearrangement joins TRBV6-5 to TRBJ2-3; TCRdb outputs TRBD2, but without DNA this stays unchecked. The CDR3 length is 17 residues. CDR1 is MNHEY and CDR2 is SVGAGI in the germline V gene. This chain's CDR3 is CASSYSYGGAGADTQYF.

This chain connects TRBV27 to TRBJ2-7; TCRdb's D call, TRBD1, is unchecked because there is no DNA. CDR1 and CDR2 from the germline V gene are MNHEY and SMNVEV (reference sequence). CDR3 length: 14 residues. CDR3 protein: CASKVTGTGDEQYF.

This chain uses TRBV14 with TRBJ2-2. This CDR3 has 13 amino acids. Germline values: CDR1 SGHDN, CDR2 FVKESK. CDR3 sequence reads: CASSQVGPGELFF.